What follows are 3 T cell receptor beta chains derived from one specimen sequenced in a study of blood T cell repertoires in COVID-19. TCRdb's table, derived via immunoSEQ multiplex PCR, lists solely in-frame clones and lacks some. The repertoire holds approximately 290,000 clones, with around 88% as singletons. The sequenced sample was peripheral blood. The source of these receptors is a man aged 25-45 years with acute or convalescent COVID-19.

This CDR3 reads CASSLGSGQGIFEQYF. CDR3 in DNA: TGTGCCAGCAGCTTGGGGTCGGGACAGGGCATATTCGAGCAGTACTTC. The chain links TRBV5-5 to TRBJ2-7, with 9 nucleotides matching TRBD1. This CDR3 contains 16 residues. The V gene end was trimmed by 0 bases and the J gene end by 6 bases; junction bases not matched to a gene: 10. Germline CDR1 and CDR2: SGHKS and YYEKEE (reference sequence). Together with reference TRBV5-5 and TRBJ2-7, the CDR3 gives the full variable domain: DAGVTQSPTHLIKTRGQQVTLRCSPISGHKSVSWYQQVLGQGPQFIFQYYEKEERGRGNFPDRFSARQFPNYSSELNVNALLLGDSALYLCASSLGSGQGIFEQYFGPGTRLTVT.

The CDR3 is CASSFYPPRDRVNSYGYTF. The CDR3 nucleotides are TGTGCCAGCAGCTTCTATCCACCCCGGGACAGGGTTAATAGCTATGGCTACACCTTC. The V call is TRBV7-6, the J call TRBJ1-2; TRBD1 aligns across 9 bases. CDR3 length: 19 residues. Germline CDR1 is SGHVS and CDR2 is FNYEAQ. J gave up 4 bases and V 3 bases, and 18 bases lay outside the gene matches.

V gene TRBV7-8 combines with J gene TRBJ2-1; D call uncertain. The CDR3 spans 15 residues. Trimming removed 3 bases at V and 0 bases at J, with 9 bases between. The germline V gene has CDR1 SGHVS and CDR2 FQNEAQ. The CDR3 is CASSFFRSSYNEQFF. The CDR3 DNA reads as TGTGCCAGCAGCTTTTTTCGGTCCTCCTACAATGAGCAGTTCTTC.